This T cell receptor beta chain comes out of a study of blood T cell repertoires in COVID-19. Germline-derived CDR1 and CDR2 are PRHDT and FYEKMQ (reference sequence). V was shortened by 0 bases and J by 3 bases, with 8 bases between the two germline ends. The CDR3 sequence is 14 residues long. Assay used: immunoSEQ multiplex PCR; TCRdb lists only in-frame clones, some missing. The sample includes approximately 200,000 clones, 80% to 90% of them seen just once. What was sequenced was PBMCs or T cells enriched from blood (not recorded which). This TCR derives from a man aged 30 to 45 who had recovered from COVID-19. J is TRBJ1-2 and V is TRBV13; weak D call: TRBD1 (6 bases). The CDR3 bases are TGTGCCAGCAGCTTAGGCAGGGGTGACTATGGCTACACCTTC. Protein sequence: CASSLGRGDYGYTF.